Listed below are T cell receptor beta chains from one sample, sequenced in a study of blood T cell repertoires in COVID-19. Data came from immunoSEQ multiplex PCR; TCRdb stores just in-frame clones and leaves some out. The sample has around 160,000 clones; 80% to 90% are singletons. The sample taken for sequencing was peripheral blood. Source of these receptors: a young man with COVID-19, enrolled during active disease. Each CDR3 is given with its conserved first and last residue. D genes are given only for firm matches. Part of the rows lack a size; the others show once, few, many or a class for expanded clones.

cdr3_length	v_call	d_call	clone_size	j_call	cdr3_nt	cdr3_aa
13	TRBV2	-	-	TRBJ2-5	TGTGCCAGCGAAGAGTCGGGCCAAGAGACCCAGTACTTC	CASEESGQETQYF
16	TRBV12-5	TRBD2	-	TRBJ2-7	TGTGCTAGTGGTTTGGTAATGCCGGGAGGGCCCTACGAGCAGTACTTC	CASGLVMPGGPYEQYF
19	TRBV10-3	TRBD1	-	TRBJ2-2	TGTGCCATCAGTGGATTCGTTGGGGACAGGGGGCTATACACCGGGGAGCTGTTTTTT	CAISGFVGDRGLYTGELFF
15	TRBV28	-	-	TRBJ2-2	TGTGCCAGCAGACGAGACAGGATGAACACCGGGGAGCTGTTTTTT	CASRRDRMNTGELFF
14	TRBV7-2	-	-	TRBJ1-1	TGTGCCAGCAGCTTAGGCGGTAGTAACACTGAAGCTTTCTTT	CASSLGGSNTEAFF
13	TRBV2	TRBD1	-	TRBJ2-7	TGTGCCACCAGGGGGACAGGATCCTACGAGCAGTACTTC	CATRGTGSYEQYF
14	TRBV5-1	-	-	TRBJ2-1	TGCGCCAGCAGCTTGGAGGTGGCGGTGGATGAGCAGTTCTTC	CASSLEVAVDEQFF
14	TRBV11-3	-	-	TRBJ2-2	TGTGCCAGCAGCTTATGGGCTAACACCGGGGAGCTGTTTTTT	CASSLWANTGELFF
14	TRBV9	-	-	TRBJ2-1	TGTGCCAGCAGCGTAGGTGTGGCCGCCAATGAGCAGTTCTTC	CASSVGVAANEQFF
19	TRBV27	TRBD2	-	TRBJ2-3	TGTGCCAGCAGTTTGTTCTGGGGGGGTCCTAGCGGGAACACAGATACGCAGTATTTT	CASSLFWGGPSGNTDTQYF
11	TRBV7-7	-	-	TRBJ2-2	TGTGCCAGCAGAAACTCCGGGGAGCTGTTTTTT	CASRNSGELFF
16	TRBV19	-	-	TRBJ2-1	TGTGCCAGTAGTATCCGGGAGCCTTCCCGGGACAATGAGCAGTTCTTC	CASSIREPSRDNEQFF
15	TRBV5-6	-	once	TRBJ2-7	TGTGCCAGCAGCTTGGGTGGTTACAGGGCCTACGAGCAGTACTTC	CASSLGGYRAYEQYF
17	TRBV7-2	-	-	TRBJ1-3	TGTGCCAGCAGCCAAAGGCGGGGGGTGTTCTCTGGAAACACCATATATTTT	CASSQRRGVFSGNTIYF
14	TRBV29-1	TRBD2	once	TRBJ2-3	TGCAGCGTTGAGACAAGCGGGAGGGCAGATACGCAGTATTTT	CSVETSGRADTQYF
14	TRBV9	TRBD1	-	TRBJ1-6	TGTGCCAGCAGCACCCGGGACAGGGATTCACCCCTCCACTTT	CASSTRDRDSPLHF
14	TRBV7-2	-	-	TRBJ1-1	TGTGCCAGCAACCCGCCAGTCCTGAACACTGAAGCTTTCTTT	CASNPPVLNTEAFF
13	TRBV27	TRBD1	-	TRBJ2-7	TGTGCCAGCAGTTGGGACAGGCGCTACGAGCAGTACTTC	CASSWDRRYEQYF
15	TRBV21-1	-	-	TRBJ2-7	TGTGCCAGCAGCAAAGGGGCGGACACCACCTACGAGCAGTACTTC	CASSKGADTTYEQYF
17	TRBV2	TRBD1	once	TRBJ1-1	TGTGCCAGCTCTGTCCGGGACAGGTCGGCCGAGGGCACTGAAGCTTTCTTT	CASSVRDRSAEGTEAFF
14	TRBV27	-	-	TRBJ1-2	TGTGCCAGCAGCACTTCGGGAGTTCCAAGTGGCTACACCTTC	CASSTSGVPSGYTF
12	TRBV30	-	-	TRBJ2-4	TGTGCCTGGAGTCTAGTTTCGGACATTCAGTACTTC	CAWSLVSDIQYF